What follows are 26 T cell receptor beta chains derived from one specimen sequenced in a study of blood T cell repertoires in COVID-19. The repertoire was sequenced with immunoSEQ multiplex PCR; TCRdb's copy has only in-frame clones and lacks some. The sample has 150,000 to 250,000 clones, roughly 77% seen once. The sample comprised peripheral blood. These receptors came from a woman between 40 and 50 years old with COVID-19, enrolled during active disease.

The rearrangement uses TRBV3-1 (or the pseudogene TRBV3-2) and TRBJ2-7; 7 bases map to TRBD2. The CDR3 extends over 15 amino acids. The junction had 12 bases not matched to a gene; V was cut back by 3 bases and J by 7 bases. Germline CDR1 LGHDT, CDR2 YNNKEL (reference sequence). CDR3 DNA: TGTGCCAGCAGCCATCAAGCTAGCGGAAAGAGGGAGCAGTACTTC. Translation gives CASSHQASGKREQYF.

This sequence joins TRBV11-1 and TRBJ2-1; D might be TRBD1 (5 bases). The CDR3 spans 12 residues. Germline-derived CDR1 and CDR2 are SGHAT and FQDESV (reference sequence). V lost 2 bases and J lost 15, with 14 bases in between. The CDR3, as DNA: TGTGCCAGCAGCTTAAATTCCAGGGCGATGTTCTTC. This translates into CASSLNSRAMFF. Looking up the rest from reference TRBV11-1 and TRBJ2-1 gives the full variable domain: EAEVAQSPRYKITEKSQAVAFWCDPISGHATLYWYRQILGQGPELLVQFQDESVVDDSQLPKDRFSAERLKGVDSTLKIQPAELGDSAMYLCASSLNSRAMFFGPGTRLTVL.

The rearrangement uses TRBV19 and TRBJ2-7; D gene ambiguous. This CDR3 has 14 amino acids. CDR1 is LNHDA and CDR2 is SQIVND in the germline V gene (reference sequence). Trimming stripped 3 bases from V and 3 bases from J, with 12 bases between. CDR3 in amino acids: CASSIEQQFYEQYF. Written as DNA, the CDR3 is TGTGCCAGTAGTATCGAACAGCAATTCTACGAGCAGTACTTC. Complete variable domain (other parts from reference TRBV19 and TRBJ2-7): DGGITQSPKYLFRKEGQNVTLSCEQNLNHDAMYWYRQDPGQGLRLIYYSQIVNDFQKGDIAEGYSVSREKKESFPLTVTSAQKNPTAFYLCASSIEQQFYEQYFGPGTRLTVT.

Only one count was recorded for this clone. This chain connects TRBV29-1 to TRBJ1-4; perhaps TRBD1 as D (5 bases). The V end was cut by 7 bases, the J end by 5 bases, with 11 bases between. The CDR3 sequence is 12 residues long. The germline V gene encodes CDR1 SQVTM and CDR2 ANQGSEA. CDR3: CSAGGWNEKLFF. CDR3 DNA sequence: TGCAGCGCCGGGGGGTGGAATGAAAAACTGTTTTTT. The variable domain in full, completed from reference TRBV29-1 and TRBJ1-4, reads SAVISQKPSRDICQRGTSLTIQCQVDSQVTMMFWYRQQPGQSLTLIATANQGSEATYESGFVIDKFPISRPNLTFSTLTVSNMSPEDSSIYLCSAGGWNEKLFFGSGTQLSVL.

Here the CDR3 DNA reads TGTGCCAGCAGTGGGGGAAGGCCAGGGGGAAGCAATCAGCCCCAGCATTTT. It translates to CASSGGRPGGSNQPQHF. V is TRBV6-2 or TRBV6-3 and J is TRBJ1-5, with 7 bases matching TRBD1. Germline lookup yields CDR1 MNHEY and CDR2 SVGEGT. The CDR3 contains 17 residues. V trimming: 5 bases; J trimming: 1 base; junction bases outside the gene matches: 11.

The gene calls are TRBV19 and TRBJ1-1; D is possibly TRBD1 (5 bases). The CDR3 is made up of 18 amino acids. V was cut by 7 bases and J by 4 bases, with 28 bases left in between. Germline CDR1 LNHDA, CDR2 SQIVND (reference sequence). DNA of the CDR3: TGTGCCAGTAAGCCCTGGGTGGCAGGGATAAATGCTGGCACTGAAGCTTTCTTT. This encodes CASKPWVAGINAGTEAFF.

This chain links TRBV3-1 (or the pseudogene TRBV3-2) with TRBJ2-1, with TRBD2 matching over 7 bases. Germline assignment: CDR1 LGHDT and CDR2 YNNKEL (reference sequence). After removal of 1 base from V and 0 bases from J, the junction contained 9 bases not matched to a gene. The CDR3 is 18 residues long. DNA of the CDR3: TGTGCCAGCAGCCAAGGTTGGGGGAGGGGAAGCTCCTACAATGAGCAGTTCTTC. Protein product: CASSQGWGRGSSYNEQFF.

The V and J genes are TRBV12-3 or TRBV12-4 and TRBJ2-7; TRBD2 might be the D (5 bases). Trimming shortened V by 7 bases and J by 5 bases, and 12 bases separated the two germline ends. This CDR3 has 12 residues. This CDR3 is CASTGIVNEQYF. Here the CDR3 DNA reads TGTGCCAGCACCGGGATCGTCAACGAGCAGTACTTC.

The chain carries TRBV1 and TRBJ2-4; TRBD2 was called by the table and not checked on the DNA. TRBV1 counts as a pseudogene. This CDR3 contains 16 residues. CDR3 amino acids: CTSSPPGRLHKNIQYF. The CDR3 nucleotides are TGCACCAGCAGCCCTCCGGGCAGACTACACAAAAACATTCAGTACTTC.

V and J are TRBV11-2 and TRBJ2-7; D is ambiguous. This CDR3 is 16 amino acids long. Germline lookup yields CDR1 SGHAT and CDR2 FQNNGV. Trimming took off 4 bases at V and 6 bases at J, with 22 bases between the two ends. The CDR3 DNA follows: TGTGCCAGCAGCTCTACCAGACAAACTCTCCTCTCCGAGCAGTACTTC. Its translation is CASSSTRQTLLSEQYF.

The chain carries TRBV11-3 and TRBJ2-3, with TRBD2 matching 9 bases. The CDR3 has 15 residues. Germline V gene data show CDR1 as SGHNT and CDR2 as YENEEA. J was trimmed by 2 bases and V by 5 bases; bases with no gene match: 5. DNA for the CDR3: TGTGCCAGCAGCGACGCTAGCGGGGTCACAGATACGCAGTATTTT. Encoded protein: CASSDASGVTDTQYF.

V and J are TRBV4-2 and TRBJ2-7; a possible D gene is TRBD2 (6 bases). V was clipped by 1 base and J by 0 bases, with 7 bases between them. The V gene's germline CDR1 is LGHNA and CDR2 YNFKEQ. The CDR3 extends over 14 amino acids. Here the CDR3 reads CASSQAGDSYEQYF. The CDR3 nucleotides read TGTGCCAGCAGCCAAGCGGGAGACTCCTACGAGCAGTACTTC.

The V call is TRBV5-1, the J call TRBJ1-1; tentative D call: TRBD1 (5 bases). V was clipped by 3 bases and J by 0 bases, with 9 bases between them. This CDR3 is built from 14 residues. Germline CDR1 SGHRS, CDR2 YFSETQ. CDR3 nucleotide sequence: TGCGCCAGCAGCTATACAGGAGTGAACACTGAAGCTTTCTTT. Protein: CASSYTGVNTEAFF.

The J gene is TRBJ2-3, the V gene TRBV6-2 or TRBV6-3, with D possibly TRBD2 on 6 matching bases. Trimming pared 4 bases from V and 8 bases from J, leaving 13 bases between. The CDR3 runs 13 residues. Germline CDR1 is MNHEY and CDR2 is SVGEGT. The CDR3 sequence is CASSFSQEGTQYF. The CDR3, as DNA: TGTGCCAGCAGTTTTAGCCAGGAGGGTACGCAGTATTTT.

The chain couples TRBV6-2 or TRBV6-3 to TRBJ1-1; no definite D call. Trimming stripped 2 bases from V and 4 bases from J, with 11 bases between. Germline CDR1 and CDR2: MNHEY and SVGEGT. The CDR3 sequence is 14 residues long. This CDR3 reads CASSYTGRVTEAFF. The CDR3 DNA reads as TGTGCCAGCAGTTACACGGGTCGGGTCACTGAAGCTTTCTTT.

This clone was recorded once. This CDR3 is CASSYTYYTVDGGYTF. CDR3 coding DNA: TGTGCCAGCAGTTACACCTACTACACCGTCGATGGTGGCTACACCTTC. This chain links TRBV6-2 or TRBV6-3 with TRBJ1-2; D gene ambiguous. The CDR3 length is 16 residues. Germline loops: CDR1 MNHEY, CDR2 SVGEGT. The V and J ends lost 2 bases and 7 bases respectively, with 20 bases between them.

The chain combines TRBV5-1 with TRBJ2-3; possibly TRBD1 for D (6 bases). Trimming left V 7 bases short and J 2 bases short, with 20 bases between. The CDR3 covers 16 residues. Per germline, CDR1 SGHRS and CDR2 YFSETQ. The CDR3 DNA reads as TGCGCCAGCCTATTGGGGGCTGACTATATCACAGATACGCAGTATTTT. Translating it yields CASLLGADYITDTQYF.

The genes are TRBV18 and TRBJ1-5, with 8 bases fitting TRBD1. There are 15 residues in the CDR3. Losses at the gene ends were 6 bases for V and 2 bases for J; bases not matched to a gene: 6. The V gene's germline CDR1 is KGHSH and CDR2 LQKENI. The CDR3 bases are TGTGCCAGCTCTGACGACAGGGGTGGCAATCAGCCCCAGCATTTT. This encodes CASSDDRGGNQPQHF.

The chain links TRBV6-5 to TRBJ1-1; D might be TRBD1 (5 bases). CDR1 MNHEY and CDR2 SVGAGI come from the germline V gene. Trimming left V 5 bases short and J 5 bases short, with 18 bases between. This CDR3 is 15 amino acids long. The CDR3 reads CASSRGAGDGTEAFF. CDR3 nucleotides: TGTGCCAGCAGTCGAGGTGCGGGGGATGGGACTGAAGCTTTCTTT.

V and J are TRBV28 and TRBJ2-7; D might be TRBD1 (6 bases). The CDR3 extends over 15 amino acids. V was shortened by 3 bases and J by 2 bases, with 14 bases between the two germline ends. In germline, CDR1 is MDHEN, CDR2 SYDVKM. The CDR3 spells CASSFALGQAYEQYF. CDR3 bases: TGTGCCAGCAGTTTCGCCCTGGGACAAGCCTACGAGCAGTACTTC.

This chain links TRBV19 with TRBJ2-2; the match to TRBD2 covers 10 bases. The V and J ends lost 6 bases and 6 bases, in that order; junction bases with no gene match: 7. The CDR3 runs 15 residues. From germline, CDR1 is LNHDA and CDR2 SQIVND (reference sequence). The CDR3 loop is CASSPQRGGSGELFF. The CDR3 coding sequence is TGTGCCAGTAGCCCTCAGCGGGGGGGCTCCGGGGAGCTGTTTTTT.

The chain links TRBV14 to TRBJ1-1; D might be TRBD1 (5 bases). The V end was cut by 10 bases, the J end by 3 bases, with 12 bases between. The germline gives CDR1 SGHDN, CDR2 FVKESK. The CDR3 spans 12 residues. This chain's CDR3 is CATGRGYTEAFF. The DNA for the CDR3 is TGTGCCACTGGACGGGGGTACACTGAAGCTTTCTTT.

This clone appeared a few times. The rearrangement links TRBV7-8 to TRBJ1-5, with 8 nucleotides matching TRBD1. The CDR3 consists of 16 residues. CDR1 is SGHVS and CDR2 is FQNEAQ in the germline V gene. Germline trimming cut 3 bases from V and 2 bases from J; bases unmatched to any gene: 6. In nucleotides, the CDR3 is TGTGCCAGCAGCTTCGCCACGGGACAGGGCAATCAGCCCCAGCATTTT. Amino acids: CASSFATGQGNQPQHF. Filled out from reference TRBV7-8 and TRBJ1-5, the complete variable domain reads GAGVSQSPRYKVAKRGQDVALRCDPISGHVSLFWYQQALGQGPEFLTYFQNEAQLDKSGLPSDRFFAERPEGSVSTLKIQRTQQEDSAVYLCASSFATGQGNQPQHFGDGTRLSIL.

This clone was found once. The chain carries TRBV3-1 (or the pseudogene TRBV3-2) and TRBJ2-3, with D possibly TRBD1 on 6 matching bases. Trimming cost V 1 base and J 1 base, with 12 bases left between them. CDR1 LGHDT and CDR2 YNNKEL come from the germline V gene (reference sequence). This CDR3 has 16 amino acids. In DNA, the CDR3 is TGTGCCAGCAGCCAAGTGGCAGGGGCTGGCACAGATACGCAGTATTTT. Translating it yields CASSQVAGAGTDTQYF.

This chain links TRBV25-1 with TRBJ2-1; 10 bases align to TRBD2. The CDR3 is 17 amino acids. Unmatched junction bases numbered 11, after V lost 3 bases and J lost 6 bases. CDR1 is MGHDK, CDR2 SYGVNS, per germline. CDR3 DNA sequence: TGTGCCAGCAGTGAGCATGCTAGCGGGAGAGGGGGCAATGAGCAGTTCTTC. Translated, it gives CASSEHASGRGGNEQFF.

This chain links TRBV19 with TRBJ1-1, with D maybe TRBD1 (6 bases). The CDR3 runs 14 residues. CDR1 and CDR2 from the germline V gene are LNHDA and SQIVND (reference sequence). The V end lost 4 bases, the J end lost 1 base, and 10 bases lay between the germline ends. CDR3 residues: CASSTGTRNTEAFF. In DNA form, the CDR3 reads TGTGCCAGTAGTACGGGGACAAGGAACACTGAAGCTTTCTTT.